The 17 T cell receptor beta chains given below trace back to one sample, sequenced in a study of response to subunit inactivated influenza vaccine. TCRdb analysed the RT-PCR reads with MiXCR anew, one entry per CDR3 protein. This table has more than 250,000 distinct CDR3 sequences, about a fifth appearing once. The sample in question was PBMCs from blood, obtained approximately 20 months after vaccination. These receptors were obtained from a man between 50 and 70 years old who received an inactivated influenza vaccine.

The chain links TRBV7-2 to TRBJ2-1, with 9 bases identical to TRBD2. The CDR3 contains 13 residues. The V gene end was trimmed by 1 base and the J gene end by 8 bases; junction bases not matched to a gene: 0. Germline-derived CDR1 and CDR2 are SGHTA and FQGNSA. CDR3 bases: TGTGCCAGCAGCTTAGGACTAGCGGATGAGCAGTTCTTC. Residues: CASSLGLADEQFF.

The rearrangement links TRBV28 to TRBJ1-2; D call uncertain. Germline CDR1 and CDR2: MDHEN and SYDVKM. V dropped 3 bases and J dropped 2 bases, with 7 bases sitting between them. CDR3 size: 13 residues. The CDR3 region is CASSFSSNYGYTF. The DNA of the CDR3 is TGTGCCAGCAGTTTCTCGTCCAACTATGGCTACACCTTC.

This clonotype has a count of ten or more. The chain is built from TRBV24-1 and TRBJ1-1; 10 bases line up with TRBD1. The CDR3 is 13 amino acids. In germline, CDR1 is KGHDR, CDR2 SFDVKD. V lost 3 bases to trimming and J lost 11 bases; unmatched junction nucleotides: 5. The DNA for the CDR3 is TGTGCCACCAGTGATCGACAGGGGGCAGGGGCTTTCTTT. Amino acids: CATSDRQGAGAFF.

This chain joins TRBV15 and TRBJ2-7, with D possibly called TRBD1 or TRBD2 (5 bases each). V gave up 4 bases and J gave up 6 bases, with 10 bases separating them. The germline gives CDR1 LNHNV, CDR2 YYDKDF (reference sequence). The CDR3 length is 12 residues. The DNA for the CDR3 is TGTGCCACCAGCATAATCGGGGCCGAGCAGTACTTC. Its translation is CATSIIGAEQYF.

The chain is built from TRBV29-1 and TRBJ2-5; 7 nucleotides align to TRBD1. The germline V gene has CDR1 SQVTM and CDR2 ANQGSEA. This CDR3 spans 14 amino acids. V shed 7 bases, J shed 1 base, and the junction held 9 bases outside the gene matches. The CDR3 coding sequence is TGCAGCGCCCGGACAGGCCAAAGCCAAGAGACCCAGTACTTC. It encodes CSARTGQSQETQYF.

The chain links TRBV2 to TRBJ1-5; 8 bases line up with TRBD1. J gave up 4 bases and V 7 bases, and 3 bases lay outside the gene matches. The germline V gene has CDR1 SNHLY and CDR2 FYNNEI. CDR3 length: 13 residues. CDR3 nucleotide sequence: TGTGCCAGCATGAGGGACAGGAATCAGCCCCAGCATTTT. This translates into CASMRDRNQPQHF.

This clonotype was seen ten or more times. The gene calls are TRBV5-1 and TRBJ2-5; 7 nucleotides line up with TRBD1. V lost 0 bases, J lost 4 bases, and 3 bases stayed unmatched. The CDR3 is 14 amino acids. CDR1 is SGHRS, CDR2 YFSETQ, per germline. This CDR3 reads CASSLDRGGETQYF. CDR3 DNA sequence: TGCGCCAGCAGCTTGGACAGGGGCGGAGAGACCCAGTACTTC.

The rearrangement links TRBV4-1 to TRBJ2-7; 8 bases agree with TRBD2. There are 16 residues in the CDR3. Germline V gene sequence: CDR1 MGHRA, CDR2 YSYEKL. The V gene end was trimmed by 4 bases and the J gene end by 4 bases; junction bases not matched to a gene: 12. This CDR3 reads CASSPRGTGGKYEQYF. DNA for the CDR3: TGCGCCAGCAGCCCGAGGGGGACGGGGGGGAAATACGAGCAGTACTTC.

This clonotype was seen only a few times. The CDR3 sequence: CASSLWTVTSLGRNEQFF. CDR3 in DNA: TGTGCCAGCAGCTTATGGACTGTCACTAGCCTAGGAAGGAATGAGCAGTTCTTC. The chain employs TRBV7-6 and TRBJ2-1; TRBD2 is a possible D gene (6 bases). The CDR3 consists of 18 residues. V lost 2 bases to trimming and J lost 7 bases, with 24 bases between them. The germline V gene encodes CDR1 SGHVS and CDR2 FNYEAQ.

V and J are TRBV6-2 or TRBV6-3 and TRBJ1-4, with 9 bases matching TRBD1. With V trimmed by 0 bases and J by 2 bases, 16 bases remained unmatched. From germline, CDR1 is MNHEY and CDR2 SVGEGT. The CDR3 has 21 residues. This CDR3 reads CASSYSRNRQGEWATNEKLFF. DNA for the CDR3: TGTGCCAGCAGTTACTCTAGAAATCGACAGGGGGAATGGGCGACTAATGAAAAACTGTTTTTT.

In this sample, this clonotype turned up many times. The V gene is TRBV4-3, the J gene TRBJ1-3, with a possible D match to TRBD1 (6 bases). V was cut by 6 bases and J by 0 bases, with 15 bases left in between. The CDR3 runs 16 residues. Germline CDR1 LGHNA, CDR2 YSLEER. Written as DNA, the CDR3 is TGCGCCAGCAGTTCGTCAACAGGGTCCTCTGGAAACACCATATATTTT. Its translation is CASSSSTGSSGNTIYF.

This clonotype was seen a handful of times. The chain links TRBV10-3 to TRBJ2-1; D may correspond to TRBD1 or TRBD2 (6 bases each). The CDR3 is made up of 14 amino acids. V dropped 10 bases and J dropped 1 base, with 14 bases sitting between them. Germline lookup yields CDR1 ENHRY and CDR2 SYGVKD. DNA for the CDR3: TGTGCCACACATCAGGGGACTTCCTACAATGAGCAGTTCTTC. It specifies CATHQGTSYNEQFF.

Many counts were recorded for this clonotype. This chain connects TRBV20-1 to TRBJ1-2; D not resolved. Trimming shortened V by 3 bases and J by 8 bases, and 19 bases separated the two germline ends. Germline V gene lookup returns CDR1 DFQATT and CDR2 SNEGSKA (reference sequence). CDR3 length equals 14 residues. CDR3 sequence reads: CSASSSDYARGYTF. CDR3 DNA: TGCAGTGCTAGCTCCTCAGACTACGCAAGGGGCTACACCTTC.

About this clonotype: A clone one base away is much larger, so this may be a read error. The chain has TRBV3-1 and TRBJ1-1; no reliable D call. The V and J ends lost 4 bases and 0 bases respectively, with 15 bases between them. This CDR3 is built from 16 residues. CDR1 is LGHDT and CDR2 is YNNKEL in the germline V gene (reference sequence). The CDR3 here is CASSRDRTVLNTEAFF. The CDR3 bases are TGTGCCAGCAGCCGAGACCGCACAGTCTTGAACACTGAAGCTTTCTTT.

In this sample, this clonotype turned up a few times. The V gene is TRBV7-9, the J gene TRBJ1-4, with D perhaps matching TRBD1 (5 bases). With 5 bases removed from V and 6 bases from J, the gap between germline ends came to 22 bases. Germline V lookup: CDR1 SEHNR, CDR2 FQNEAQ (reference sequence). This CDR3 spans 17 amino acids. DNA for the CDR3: TGTGCCAGCAGCCAAGTGGACTTCGGGGGGATATATGAAAAACTGTTTTTT. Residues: CASSQVDFGGIYEKLFF.

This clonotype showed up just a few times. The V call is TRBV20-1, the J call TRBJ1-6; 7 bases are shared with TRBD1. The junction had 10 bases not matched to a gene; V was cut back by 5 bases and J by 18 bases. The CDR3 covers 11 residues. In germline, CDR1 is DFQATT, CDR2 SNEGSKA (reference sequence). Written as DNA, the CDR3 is TGCAGTGCTCGCTGGGACAGTAAACACCACTTT. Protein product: CSARWDSKHHF.

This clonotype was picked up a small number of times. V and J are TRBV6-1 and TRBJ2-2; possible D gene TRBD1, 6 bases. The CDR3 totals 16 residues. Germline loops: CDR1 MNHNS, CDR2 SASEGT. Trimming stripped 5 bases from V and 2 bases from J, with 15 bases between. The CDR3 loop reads CASSLRLGGNTGELFF. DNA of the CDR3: TGTGCCAGCAGTCTTCGGTTAGGGGGAAACACCGGGGAGCTGTTTTTT.